Presented here are 22 T cell receptor beta chains from one specimen sequenced in a study of shared T cell receptors in the human thymus. Profiling relied on immunoSEQ multiplex PCR, and the TCRdb table lists in-frame clones only, not all of them. The sample includes more than 550,000 clones, about 89% of them seen just once. This sample was shared with a second study, whose subject was human thymus T cells.

The sequenced material came from thymocytes. Source of these receptors: a boy in the first two years of life with a congenital heart defect.

V usage is TRBV7-2 and J usage is TRBJ1-5, with TRBD1 matching over 10 bases. The CDR3 is made up of 16 amino acids. Germline CDR1 is SGHTA and CDR2 is FQGNSA. V lost 0 bases and J lost 7; bases outside the gene matches: 6. The CDR3 coding sequence is TGTGCCAGCAGCTTAGCGAGGACAGGGGGTATCCAGCCCCAGCATTTT. Residues: CASSLARTGGIQPQHF.

There are a few counts of this clone. V and J are TRBV4-3 and TRBJ2-2; TRBD1 agrees at 9 bases. With 3 bases clipped from V and 3 bases from J, the junction kept 5 bases outside the gene matches. The CDR3 has 16 amino acids. Germline-derived CDR1 and CDR2 are LGHNA and YSLEER. For the CDR3, the DNA is TGCGCCAGCAGCCATGCCCGGGACAGGGACACCGGGGAGCTGTTTTTT. It yields the protein CASSHARDRDTGELFF.

This chain connects TRBV19 to TRBJ1-2; TRBD1 aligns across 7 bases. Germline CDR1 LNHDA, CDR2 SQIVND (reference sequence). This CDR3 has 14 residues. Unmatched junction bases numbered 12, after V lost 8 bases and J lost 6 bases. The chain's CDR3 is CASWKGAPINGYTF. The CDR3 DNA follows: TGTGCCAGTTGGAAGGGGGCGCCCATCAATGGCTACACCTTC.

The chain employs TRBV5-4 and TRBJ2-7, with a possible D match to TRBD1 (7 bases). CDR1 SGHNT and CDR2 YYREEE come from the germline V gene (reference sequence). The CDR3 is 15 amino acids. V lost 4 bases and J 5 bases, leaving 19 bases between the germline ends. The CDR3 sequence: CASSQNQGGSDEQYF. CDR3 sequence (DNA): TGTGCCAGCAGCCAAAACCAGGGGGGTTCCGACGAGCAGTACTTC. Based on the CDR3 plus reference TRBV5-4 and TRBJ2-7, the full variable domain is ETGVTQSPTHLIKTRGQQVTLRCSSQSGHNTVSWYQQALGQGPQFIFQYYREEENGRGNFPPRFSGLQFPNYSSELNVNALELDDSALYLCASSQNQGGSDEQYFGPGTRLTVT.

J is TRBJ1-2 and V is TRBV7-8, with TRBD1 matching 9 bases. Germline values: CDR1 SGHVS, CDR2 FQNEAQ. Unmatched junction bases numbered 1, after V lost 3 bases and J lost 5 bases. This CDR3 region has 13 residues. The CDR3 loop is CASSLGQGYGYTF. The CDR3 coding sequence is TGTGCCAGCAGCTTGGGACAGGGATATGGCTACACCTTC.

The V gene is TRBV27, the J gene TRBJ2-7; 7 bases agree with TRBD1. The V and J ends lost 4 bases and 3 bases, in that order; junction bases with no gene match: 9. The CDR3 length is 15 residues. Germline-derived CDR1 and CDR2 are MNHEY and SMNVEV (reference sequence). Written as DNA, the CDR3 is TGTGCCAGCAGTTCGACCCGGGACAGAGGCTACGAGCAGTACTTC. It codes for CASSSTRDRGYEQYF.

The chain employs TRBV6-1 and TRBJ2-7; D is unclear. The CDR3 has 14 residues. CDR1 is MNHNS, CDR2 SASEGT, per germline. V dropped 10 bases and J dropped 0 bases, with 16 bases sitting between them. The CDR3 sequence: CATETGQSSYEQYF. The CDR3 DNA is TGTGCCACGGAAACGGGTCAGAGCTCCTACGAGCAGTACTTC.

The V and J genes are TRBV4-3 and TRBJ1-2, with TRBD1 as a possible D gene (5 bases). The germline CDR1 and CDR2 sequences are LGHNA and YSLEER. This CDR3 is 16 amino acids long. V shed 0 bases and J shed 3 bases, with 14 bases lying between them. This CDR3 reads CASSQEMAGPYYGYTF. In DNA form, the CDR3 reads TGCGCCAGCAGCCAAGAGATGGCAGGGCCTTACTATGGCTACACCTTC.

The chain has TRBV28 and TRBJ1-5, with D perhaps TRBD1 (5 bases). Germline lookup yields CDR1 MDHEN and CDR2 SYDVKM. CDR3 size: 15 residues. V gave up 3 bases and J gave up 5 bases, with 14 bases separating them. The CDR3 sequence: CASSFFREKDQPQHF. CDR3 DNA sequence: TGTGCCAGCAGTTTTTTCAGGGAAAAAGATCAGCCCCAGCATTTT. Using reference TRBV28 and TRBJ1-5 for the parts outside the CDR3, the full variable domain is DVKVTQSSRYLVKRTGEKVFLECVQDMDHENMFWYRQDPGLGLRLIYFSYDVKMKEKGDIPEGYSVSREKKERFSLILESASTNQTSMYLCASSFFREKDQPQHFGDGTRLSIL.

This clone is a singleton in its sample. J is TRBJ2-7 and V is TRBV27; the match to TRBD2 covers 13 bases. The CDR3 totals 15 residues. The germline V gene has CDR1 MNHEY and CDR2 SMNVEV (reference sequence). With V trimmed by 5 bases and J by 3 bases, 4 bases remained unmatched. CDR3 sequence (DNA): TGTGCCAGCAGTAGAACTAGCGGGAGGGGCTACGAGCAGTACTTC. It translates to CASSRTSGRGYEQYF.

The rearrangement uses TRBV29-1 and TRBJ2-1, with 10 bases that match TRBD2. Unmatched junction bases numbered 18, after V lost 7 bases and J lost 9 bases. The CDR3 sequence is 16 residues long. Per the germline V gene, CDR1 is SQVTM and CDR2 is ANQGSEA. The CDR3 reads CSGLLTQREGRSEQFF. CDR3 DNA: TGCAGCGGGTTACTGACCCAGCGGGAGGGCCGTAGTGAGCAGTTCTTC.

The chain uses TRBV30 and TRBJ1-1, with TRBD1 matching over 7 bases. Germline values: CDR1 GTSNPN, CDR2 SVGIG (reference sequence). The CDR3 spans 16 residues. V dropped 0 bases and J dropped 0; count of bases not matched to a gene: 7. CDR3 residues: CAWSVLPTGLNTEAFF. The CDR3 DNA is TGTGCCTGGAGTGTACTCCCGACAGGGTTGAACACTGAAGCTTTCTTT.

Concerning this clone: The sample contains more than one DNA sequence encoding this CDR3. V and J are TRBV5-1 and TRBJ2-7, with 8 nucleotides matching TRBD1. Germline V gives CDR1 SGHRS, CDR2 YFSETQ. J was trimmed by 0 bases and V by 4 bases; bases with no gene match: 6. CDR3 length: 15 residues. The CDR3 coding sequence is TGCGCCAGCAGCCAAGGACAGGGTAGCTCCTACGAGCAGTACTTC. The encoded protein is CASSQGQGSSYEQYF.

The chain combines TRBV19 with TRBJ1-2, with 10 bases matching TRBD1. CDR1 is LNHDA, CDR2 SQIVND, per germline (reference sequence). V trimming: 10 bases; J trimming: 5 bases; junction bases outside the gene matches: 10. The CDR3 runs 14 residues. CDR3 in amino acids: CATSRGDRGYGYTF. CDR3 nucleotide sequence: TGTGCCACCTCAAGGGGGGACAGGGGTTATGGCTACACCTTC.

This clone has just one count. J is TRBJ1-6 and V is TRBV27, with 11 bases matching TRBD1. CDR1 and CDR2 from the germline V gene are MNHEY and SMNVEV (reference sequence). This CDR3 contains 14 residues. The trim removed 6 bases at V and 9 bases at J, leaving 4 bases unmatched. CDR3 sequence reads: CASRKGTGGSPLHF. The DNA of the CDR3 is TGTGCCAGCAGAAAAGGGACAGGGGGTTCACCCCTCCACTTT.

This clone was seen a single time. This chain uses TRBV5-1 with TRBJ1-4; 7 bases align to TRBD1. J gave up 10 bases and V 4 bases, and 13 bases lay outside the gene matches. The germline CDR1 and CDR2 sequences are SGHRS and YFSETQ. The CDR3 runs to 15 residues. The CDR3 spells CASSTVVGTEVKLFF. Written as DNA, the CDR3 is TGCGCCAGCAGCACCGTGGTAGGGACAGAGGTAAAACTGTTTTTT.

The chain combines TRBV6-5 with TRBJ2-7, with 7 bases lining up with TRBD1. The germline V gene encodes CDR1 MNHEY and CDR2 SVGAGI. Trimming at V came to 8 bases and at J to 1 base, leaving 5 bases not matched to a gene. This CDR3 has 13 amino acids. CDR3 sequence reads: CASRGTASYEQYF. CDR3 DNA: TGTGCCAGCCGTGGGACAGCGTCCTACGAGCAGTACTTC.

This chain joins TRBV6-1 and TRBJ1-1; maybe TRBD1 (6 bases). Germline V gene lookup returns CDR1 MNHNS and CDR2 SASEGT. Trimming pared 6 bases from V and 6 bases from J, leaving 17 bases between. CDR3 length: 14 amino acids. This CDR3 is CASSPTGIHSEAFF. The DNA of the CDR3 is TGTGCCAGCAGCCCTACAGGGATTCACTCTGAAGCTTTCTTT.

This clone has a single count. The chain's CDR3 is CASSLVGAGVDYNEQFF. DNA of the CDR3: TGTGCCAGCAGCTTGGTGGGGGCGGGGGTAGACTACAATGAGCAGTTCTTC. The rearrangement uses TRBV5-6 and TRBJ2-1, with TRBD2 as a possible D gene (7 bases). Germline values: CDR1 SGHDT, CDR2 YYEEEE. CDR3 size: 17 residues. With 0 bases removed from V and 3 bases from J, the gap between germline ends came to 16 bases.

V is TRBV27 and J is TRBJ1-1; TRBD1 aligns across 7 bases. The CDR3 has 13 amino acids. CDR1 and CDR2 (germline): MNHEY, SMNVEV (reference sequence). The V gene end was trimmed by 5 bases and the J gene end by 8 bases; junction bases not matched to a gene: 8. The CDR3, as DNA: TGTGCCAGCAGTGCTCGGACAGGTTGGGAAGCTTTCTTT. As protein: CASSARTGWEAFF.

The rearrangement links TRBV27 to TRBJ2-1; D remains ambiguous. The V gene's germline CDR1 is MNHEY and CDR2 SMNVEV (reference sequence). CDR3 length: 14 residues. With 4 bases removed from V and 0 bases from J, the gap between germline ends came to 7 bases. The CDR3, as DNA: TGTGCCAGCAGTTGGCAGGACTCCTACAATGAGCAGTTCTTC. Translated: CASSWQDSYNEQFF.

The chain joins TRBV28 to TRBJ1-2; D unclear. Trimming left V 1 base short and J 3 bases short, with 15 bases between. The CDR3 length is 16 residues. In germline, CDR1 is MDHEN, CDR2 SYDVKM. CDR3 sequence (DNA): TGTGCCAGCAGTTTATCGGGCTTAGGGCGGGACTATGGCTACACCTTC. It translates to CASSLSGLGRDYGYTF.